This T cell receptor (beta chain) was identified in a study of radiotherapy plus CTLA-4 blockade in lung cancer. The length of the CDR3 is 17 residues. Germline trimming cut 4 bases from V and 0 bases from J; bases unmatched to any gene: 8. Germline CDR1 reads SQVTM; CDR2 reads ANQGSEA. The study's findings and limits: Early clonal dynamics of blood T cells, together with interferon-beta, were reported as the best response predictor. Following radiotherapy plus ipilimumab, tumor-derived TCR clones expanded in the blood.

Enrolled patients, whose metastatic non-small-cell lung cancer was chemo-refractory, received focal radiation plus CTLA-4 blockade with ipilimumab. Measured with immunoSEQ multiplex PCR; TCRdb has only the in-frame clones, and not every one. This table holds 53,000 or so clones, nearly 90% found once. To note about this clone: Its antigen is currently unknown.

The sequencing used peripheral blood, collected from a patient treated with radiotherapy plus ipilimumab. The receptor comes from a human donor with non-small cell lung cancer whose response to radiotherapy plus ipilimumab could not be evaluated. The chain employs TRBV29-1 and TRBJ2-6; 8 bases line up with TRBD1. For the CDR3, the DNA is TGCAGCGTTGGAGTGGGACAGGCGAGCTCTGGGGCCAACGTCCTGACTTTC. This encodes CSVGVGQASSGANVLTF.